The clone carrying this T cell receptor (beta chain) was seen ten or more times. From germline, CDR1 is SGHTA and CDR2 FQGNSA. Between the trimmed V and J ends, which lost 3 bases and 10 bases, there was a span of 13 bases. The CDR3 is 12 amino acids. From the RT-PCR reads, TCRdb called clonotypes with MiXCR, one entry per CDR3 protein. The sample consists of about 700,000 distinct CDR3 sequences, approximately 15% of them appearing once. The rearrangement uses TRBV7-2 and TRBJ2-7; D possibly uses TRBD1 or TRBD2 (5 bases each). Sequences were obtained from memory CD4+ T cells from blood. This TCR derives from a female donor in good health, serving as a healthy control. The CDR3 nucleotides read TGTGCCAGCAGCTTTGCAGGGACCGATCAGTACTTC. Residues: CASSFAGTDQYF.